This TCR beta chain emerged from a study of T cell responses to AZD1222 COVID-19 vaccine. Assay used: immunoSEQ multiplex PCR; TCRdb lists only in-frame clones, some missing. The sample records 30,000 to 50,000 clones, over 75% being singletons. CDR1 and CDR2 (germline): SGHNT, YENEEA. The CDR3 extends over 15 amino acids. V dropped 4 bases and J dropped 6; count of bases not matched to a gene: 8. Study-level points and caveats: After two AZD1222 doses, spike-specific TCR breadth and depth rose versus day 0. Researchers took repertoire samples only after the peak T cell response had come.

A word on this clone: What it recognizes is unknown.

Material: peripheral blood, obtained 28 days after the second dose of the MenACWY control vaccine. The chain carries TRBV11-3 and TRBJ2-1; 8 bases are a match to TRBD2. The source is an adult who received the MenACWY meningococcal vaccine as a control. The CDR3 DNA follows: TGTGCCAGCAGCTCCTCGGGACTAGTCTCCAATGAGCAGTTCTTC. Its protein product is CASSSSGLVSNEQFF.